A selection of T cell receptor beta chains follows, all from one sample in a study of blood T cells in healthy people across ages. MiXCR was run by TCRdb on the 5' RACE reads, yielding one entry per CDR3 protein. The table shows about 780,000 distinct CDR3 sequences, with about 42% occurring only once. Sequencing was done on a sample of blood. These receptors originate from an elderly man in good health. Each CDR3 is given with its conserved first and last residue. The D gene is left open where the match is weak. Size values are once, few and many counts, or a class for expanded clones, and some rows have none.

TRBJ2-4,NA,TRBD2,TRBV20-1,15,TGCAGTGCTAGAGAACTAGCGGGGGACTCCTACGAACAGTACTTC,CSARELAGDSYEQYF
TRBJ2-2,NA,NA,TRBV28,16,TGTGCCAGCAGTTTACGCGGGACGGTCCACTCCGGGGAGCTGTTTTTT,CASSLRGTVHSGELFF
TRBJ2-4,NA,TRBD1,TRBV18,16,TGTGCCAGCTCACCAATCATCTCCGGGACAGAAAACATTCAGTACTTC,CASSPIISGTENIQYF
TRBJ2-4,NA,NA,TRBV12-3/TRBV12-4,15,TGTGCCAGCAGGCCCACGTCAGGGGCCAAAAACATTCAGTACTTC,CASRPTSGAKNIQYF
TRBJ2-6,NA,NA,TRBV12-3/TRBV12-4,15,TGTGCCAGCAGTCCTCACAATCCTGGGGCCAACGTCCTGACTTTC,CASSPHNPGANVLTF
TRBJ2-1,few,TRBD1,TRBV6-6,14,TGTGCCAGCAGCGGACAGGGACGGTACAATGAGCAGTTCTTC,CASSGQGRYNEQFF
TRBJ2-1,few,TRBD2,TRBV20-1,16,TGCAGTGCTAGAAAAATAGCGGGAGGGAGCTACAATGAGCAGTTCTTC,CSARKIAGGSYNEQFF
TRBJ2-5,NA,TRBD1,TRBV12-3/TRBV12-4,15,TGTGCCAGCAGTCGGGACAGGGCTATCCAAGAGACCCAGTACTTC,CASSRDRAIQETQYF
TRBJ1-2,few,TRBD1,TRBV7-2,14,TGTGCCAGCAGCTTGATTGGACAGGGAGTCGGCTACACCTTC,CASSLIGQGVGYTF
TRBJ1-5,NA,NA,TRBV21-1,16,TGTGCCAACTCAGAACGGGACTTCTTCGGCAATCAGCCCCAGCATTTT,CANSERDFFGNQPQHF
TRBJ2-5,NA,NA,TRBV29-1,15,TGCAGCGTTGAAGATCGCGGCATGACATCGGGGGAGCAGTACTTC,CSVEDRGMTSGEQYF
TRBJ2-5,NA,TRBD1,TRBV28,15,TGTGCCAGCAGTGACCGGGACAGGGGAGCAGAGACCCAGTACTTC,CASSDRDRGAETQYF
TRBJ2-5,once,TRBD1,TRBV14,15,TGTGCCAGCAGCCAACGGACAGGGAAAGGGGAGACCCAGTACTTC,CASSQRTGKGETQYF